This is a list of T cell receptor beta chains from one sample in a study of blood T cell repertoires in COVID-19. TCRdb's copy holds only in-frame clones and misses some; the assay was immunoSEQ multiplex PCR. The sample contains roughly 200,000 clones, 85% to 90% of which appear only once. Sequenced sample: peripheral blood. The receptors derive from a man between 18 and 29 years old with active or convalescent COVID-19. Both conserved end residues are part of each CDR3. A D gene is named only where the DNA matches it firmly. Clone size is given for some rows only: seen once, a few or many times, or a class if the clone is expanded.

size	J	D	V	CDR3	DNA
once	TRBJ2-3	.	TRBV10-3	CAIRLSEGIDTQYF	TGTGCCATCAGGCTTAGCGAGGGCATAGATACGCAGTATTTT
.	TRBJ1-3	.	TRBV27	CASSSKSTGNTIYF	TGTGCCAGCAGCTCAAAGAGCACCGGAAACACCATATATTTT
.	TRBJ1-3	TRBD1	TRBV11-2	CASSGTGADTIYF	TGTGCCAGCAGCGGGACAGGGGCAGACACCATATATTTT
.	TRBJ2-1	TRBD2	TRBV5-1	CASSSAGGPFNEQFF	TGCGCCAGCAGCTCAGCGGGAGGGCCTTTTAATGAGCAGTTCTTC
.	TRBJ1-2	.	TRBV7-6	CASSPPADYGYTF	TGTGCCAGCAGCCCACCCGCGGACTATGGCTACACCTTC
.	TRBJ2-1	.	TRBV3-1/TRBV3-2	CASSQGRGNNEQFF	TGTGCCAGCAGCCAAGGTCGGGGTAACAATGAGCAGTTCTTC
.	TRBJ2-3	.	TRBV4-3	CASSQLGTDTQYF	TGCGCCAGCAGCCAGCTAGGTACAGATACGCAGTATTTT
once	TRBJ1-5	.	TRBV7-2	CASSLHSNQPQHF	TGTGCCAGCAGCTTACATAGCAATCAGCCCCAGCATTTT
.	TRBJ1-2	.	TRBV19	CASSTYRDTYGYTF	TGTGCCAGTAGTACGTACCGGGACACCTATGGCTACACCTTC
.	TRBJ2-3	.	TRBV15	CATSRSPVGTDTQYF	TGTGCCACCAGTCGTTCCCCGGTGGGCACAGATACGCAGTATTTT
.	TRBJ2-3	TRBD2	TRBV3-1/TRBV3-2	CASSQGGGRTRLDTQYF	TGTGCCAGCAGCCAAGGGGGGGGTCGAACTCGACTCGATACGCAGTATTTT
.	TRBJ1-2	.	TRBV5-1	CASSLDGGGYGYTF	TGCGCCAGCAGCTTGGATGGGGGCGGTTATGGCTACACCTTC
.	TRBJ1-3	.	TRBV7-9	CASTISGASGNTIYF	TGTGCCAGCACCATATCAGGGGCGAGTGGAAACACCATATATTTT
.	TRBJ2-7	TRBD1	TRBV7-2	CASSLRGGTGTYEQYF	TGTGCCAGCAGCTTAAGGGGGGGGACAGGGACCTACGAGCAGTACTTC
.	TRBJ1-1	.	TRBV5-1	CASSLDGYTEAFF	TGCGCCAGCAGCTTGGACGGGTATACTGAAGCTTTCTTT
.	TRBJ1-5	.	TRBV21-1	CASSKGPGRWSNQPQHF	TGTGCCAGCAGCAAAGGGCCGGGGAGATGGAGCAATCAGCCCCAGCATTTT
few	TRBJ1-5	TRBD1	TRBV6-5	CASRRTGSHQPQHF	TGTGCCAGCAGACGGACAGGCAGTCATCAGCCCCAGCATTTT
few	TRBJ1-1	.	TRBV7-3	CASSYQGQAEAFF	TGTGCCAGCAGCTACCAAGGTCAGGCTGAAGCTTTCTTT
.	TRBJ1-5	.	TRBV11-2	CASSRTGTGDQPQHF	TGTGCCAGCAGTCGAACCGGGACGGGGGATCAGCCCCAGCATTTT
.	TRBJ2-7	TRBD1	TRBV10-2	CASSDGGQGGHEQYF	TGCGCCAGCAGTGATGGGGGACAGGGGGGCCACGAGCAGTACTTC
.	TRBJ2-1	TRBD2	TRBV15	CATSRRKLAGNYNEQFF	TGTGCCACCAGCAGACGAAAACTAGCGGGGAATTACAATGAGCAGTTCTTC
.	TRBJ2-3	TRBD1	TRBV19	CASSMEGQGAYTDTQYF	TGTGCCAGTAGTATGGAAGGACAGGGGGCCTACACAGATACGCAGTATTTT
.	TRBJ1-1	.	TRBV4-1	CASSQVGRGLNTEAFF	TGCGCCAGCAGCCAAGTCGGAAGGGGGTTGAACACTGAAGCTTTCTTT
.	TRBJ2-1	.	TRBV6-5	CASRWQGLHNEQFF	TGTGCCAGCAGGTGGCAGGGGCTCCACAATGAGCAGTTCTTC
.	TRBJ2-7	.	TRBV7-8	CASRQGYEQYF	TGTGCCAGCAGACAGGGTTACGAGCAGTACTTC
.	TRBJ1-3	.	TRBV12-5	CASGGYSGNTIYF	TGTGCTAGTGGGGGCTACTCTGGAAACACCATATATTTT
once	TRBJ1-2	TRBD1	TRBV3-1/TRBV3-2	CASSQLDRGTNYGYTF	TGTGCCAGCAGCCAATTGGACAGGGGGACCAACTATGGCTACACCTTC
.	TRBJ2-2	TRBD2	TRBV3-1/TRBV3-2	CASSKKRTSGLRELFF	TGTGCCAGCAGTAAAAAACGGACTAGCGGGTTGCGGGAGCTGTTTTTT
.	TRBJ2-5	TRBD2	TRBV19	CASSPLIAGSQETQYF	TGTGCCAGTAGTCCTCTTATAGCGGGGAGCCAAGAGACCCAGTACTTC
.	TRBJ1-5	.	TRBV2	CASSVNREYQPQHF	TGTGCCAGCAGTGTGAACAGGGAATATCAGCCCCAGCATTTT
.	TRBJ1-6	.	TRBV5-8	CASSLVGEGVRSPLHF	TGTGCCAGCAGCTTGGTAGGTGAGGGAGTTCGGTCACCCCTCCACTTT
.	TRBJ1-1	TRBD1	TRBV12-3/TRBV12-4	CASSRDRGQAFF	TGTGCCAGCAGTCGAGACAGGGGGCAAGCTTTCTTT
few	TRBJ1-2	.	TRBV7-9	CASSRTGLAYGYTF	TGTGCCAGCAGCCGAACGGGTCTAGCCTATGGCTACACCTTC
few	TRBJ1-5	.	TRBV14	CASSQDENQPQHF	TGTGCCAGCAGCCAAGATGAGAATCAGCCCCAGCATTTT
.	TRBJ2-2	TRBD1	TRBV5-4	CASSADRAIRRGELFF	TGTGCCAGCAGCGCGGACAGGGCGATAAGGCGTGGGGAGCTGTTTTTT
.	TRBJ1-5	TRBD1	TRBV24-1	CATGTGNQPQHF	TGTGCCACCGGGACAGGCAATCAGCCCCAGCATTTT
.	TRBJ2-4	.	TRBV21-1	CASTGAKNIQYF	TGTGCCAGCACCGGGGCCAAAAACATTCAGTACTTC
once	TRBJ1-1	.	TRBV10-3	CAISESHSTTEAFF	TGTGCCATCAGTGAGTCCCACAGTACCACTGAAGCTTTCTTT
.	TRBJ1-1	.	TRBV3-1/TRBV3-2	CASSYRSREAFF	TGTGCCAGCAGCTACCGGTCCCGTGAAGCTTTCTTT
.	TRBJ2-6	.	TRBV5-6	CASSWYYSGANVLTF	TGTGCCAGCAGCTGGTACTACTCTGGGGCCAACGTCCTGACTTTC
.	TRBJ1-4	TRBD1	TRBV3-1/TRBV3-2	CASSQGSTGTGAEKLFF	TGTGCCAGCAGCCAAGGGTCCACCGGGACAGGCGCTGAAAAACTGTTTTTT
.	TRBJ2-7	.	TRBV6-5	CASSLTRIYEQYF	TGTGCCAGCAGCTTGACTAGGATCTACGAGCAGTACTTC
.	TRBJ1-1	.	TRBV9	CASSEQGFNTEAFF	TGTGCCAGCAGCGAGCAGGGATTCAACACTGAAGCTTTCTTT
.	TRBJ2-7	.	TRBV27	CASSRGSSYEQYF	TGTGCCAGCAGTCGGGGGAGCTCCTACGAGCAGTACTTC
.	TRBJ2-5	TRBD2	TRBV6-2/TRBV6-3	CASSYGLAGVGETQYF	TGTGCCAGCAGTTACGGACTAGCGGGAGTTGGAGAGACCCAGTACTTC
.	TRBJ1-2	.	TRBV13	CASSLTGMHYGYTF	TGTGCCAGCAGCCTAACAGGGATGCACTATGGCTACACCTTC
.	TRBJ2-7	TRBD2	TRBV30	CAWRVTSGGFSYEQYF	TGTGCCTGGAGGGTAACAAGCGGGGGCTTCTCCTACGAGCAGTACTTC
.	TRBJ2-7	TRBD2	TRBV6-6	CASASVAGGAEQYF	TGTGCCAGCGCTTCAGTAGCGGGGGGCGCCGAGCAGTACTTC
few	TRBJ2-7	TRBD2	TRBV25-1	CASSGYSGSIRGEQYF	TGTGCCAGCAGTGGCTATAGCGGGAGCATTAGAGGCGAGCAGTACTTC
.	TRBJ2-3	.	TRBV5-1	CASSGTSTDTQYF	TGCGCCAGCAGCGGGACTAGCACAGATACGCAGTATTTT
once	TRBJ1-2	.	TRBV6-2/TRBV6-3	CASSYRLASGSGYTF	TGTGCCAGCAGTTACCGTTTAGCATCCGGCTCCGGCTACACCTTC
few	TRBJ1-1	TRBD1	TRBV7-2	CASSFRDRESEAFF	TGTGCCAGCAGCTTTCGGGACAGGGAATCTGAAGCTTTCTTT
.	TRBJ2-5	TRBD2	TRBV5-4	CASRLGLAGGEETQYF	TGTGCCAGCAGATTGGGACTAGCGGGAGGAGAAGAGACCCAGTACTTC
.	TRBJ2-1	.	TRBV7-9	CASSLVTAASLDPEQFF	TGTGCCAGCAGCTTAGTTACCGCCGCTAGTCTCGACCCTGAGCAGTTCTTC
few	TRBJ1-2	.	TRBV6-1	CASSELTTGFAGYTF	TGTGCCAGCAGTGAATTGACAACAGGGTTTGCTGGCTACACCTTC
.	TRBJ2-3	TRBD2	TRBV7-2	CASSSSGSFDTQYF	TGTGCCAGCAGCTCTAGCGGGAGTTTCGATACGCAGTATTTT
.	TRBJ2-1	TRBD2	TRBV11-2	CASRSPGLAFHEQFF	TGTGCCAGCAGATCCCCCGGACTAGCGTTCCATGAGCAGTTCTTC
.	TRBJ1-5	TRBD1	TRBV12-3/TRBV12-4	CASRTGTAQPQHF	TGTGCCAGCCGGACAGGGACCGCTCAGCCCCAGCATTTT
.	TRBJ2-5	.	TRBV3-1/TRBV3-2	CASSQGRGMVQETQYF	TGTGCCAGCAGCCAAGGAAGGGGGATGGTCCAAGAGACCCAGTACTTC
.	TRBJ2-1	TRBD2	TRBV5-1	CASSLPGLAGGPRNEQFF	TGCGCCAGCAGCTTACCCGGACTAGCGGGGGGGCCAAGGAATGAGCAGTTCTTC